The sample holds many counts of the clone carrying this T cell receptor (beta chain). These data are taken from a study of Graves' ophthalmopathy and Graves' hyperthyroidism. This CDR3 contains 14 residues. Germline V lookup: CDR1 KGHDR, CDR2 SFDVKD. J gave up 4 bases and V 5 bases, and 4 bases lay outside the gene matches. RNA transcripts yielded amplified TCR beta CDR3 regions. HTBI primers were used in a first-round RT-PCR, which preceded a second-round multiplex PCR. TCRdb reprocessed the multiplex PCR reads via MiXCR and lists one record per CDR3 protein. This table holds 560,000 or so distinct CDR3 sequences, about 35% found once.

The J gene is TRBJ1-5, the V gene TRBV24-1; 7 bases line up with TRBD1. Material for sequencing was peripheral blood or thyroid tissue (not recorded which). The sequence was collected from an adult man with Graves' hyperthyroidism. CDR3 in DNA: TGTGCCACCAGTGCGGGGACAGAAAATCAGCCCCAGCATTTT. This sequence encodes CATSAGTENQPQHF.